Presented here are 16 T cell receptor beta chains from one specimen sequenced in a study of blood T cell repertoires in COVID-19. Here immunoSEQ multiplex PCR was the method, and the copy in TCRdb shows in-frame clones only, minus some. The data contain fewer than 350,000 clones, about nine tenths of them seen just once; the ten biggest clones take up more than 10%. Sequenced: peripheral blood. All receptors derive from a woman aged 25 to 39 with COVID-19, enrolled during active disease.

The chain recombines TRBV6-5 with TRBJ2-7, with no clear D. The CDR3 extends over 12 amino acids. In germline, CDR1 is MNHEY, CDR2 SVGAGI. V was shortened by 6 bases and J by 5 bases, with 11 bases between the two germline ends. CDR3 region: CASRRLEDEQYF. CDR3 sequence (DNA): TGTGCCAGCAGGAGGTTAGAGGACGAGCAGTACTTC.

V usage is TRBV20-1 and J usage is TRBJ1-2; 8 nucleotides match TRBD1. CDR1 DFQATT and CDR2 SNEGSKA come from the germline V gene (reference sequence). V was pared by 3 bases and J by 8 bases, with 11 bases of the junction left unmatched. CDR3 length equals 14 residues. Here the CDR3 reads CSASLYGQGRGYTF. DNA for the CDR3: TGCAGTGCTAGTTTGTACGGACAGGGTCGCGGCTACACCTTC.

This sequence joins TRBV19 and TRBJ2-1, with 8 bases that match TRBD2. CDR1 is LNHDA and CDR2 is SQIVND in the germline V gene (reference sequence). V gave up 8 bases and J gave up 3 bases; unmatched junction bases: 6. The CDR3 sequence is 14 residues long. CDR3 in DNA: TGTGCCAGTGCCGTGAGCGGGGGCTACAATGAGCAGTTCTTC. It yields the protein CASAVSGGYNEQFF.

This sequence joins TRBV7-9 and TRBJ1-6; a possible D gene is TRBD1 (5 bases). Germline assignment: CDR1 SEHNR and CDR2 FQNEAQ (reference sequence). The CDR3 runs 16 residues. Trimming removed 6 bases from V and 0 bases from J, with 12 bases in between. CDR3 sequence reads: CASSHRRRSYNSPLHF. DNA for the CDR3: TGTGCCAGCAGTCACAGGAGACGCTCCTATAATTCACCCCTCCACTTT.

The chain is built from TRBV6-5 and TRBJ1-1; D call uncertain. CDR1 MNHEY and CDR2 SVGAGI come from the germline V gene. The V end was cut by 0 bases, the J end by 8 bases, with 10 bases between. CDR3 length equals 13 residues. CDR3 sequence: CASSYSGQAEAFF. Here the CDR3 DNA reads TGTGCCAGCAGTTACTCGGGCCAGGCCGAAGCTTTCTTT.

The gene calls are TRBV18 and TRBJ1-1, with D possibly TRBD1 on 6 matching bases. With 4 bases removed from V and 6 bases from J, the gap between germline ends came to 27 bases. In germline, CDR1 is KGHSH, CDR2 LQKENI. The CDR3 spans 18 residues. The CDR3 reads CASSRTDSTTGWGAEAFF. DNA of the CDR3: TGTGCCAGCTCACGAACCGATTCCACTACAGGGTGGGGCGCTGAAGCTTTCTTT.

The CDR3 DNA reads TGTGCCAGCAGTTTATCCGCAGGAACGAATTCACCCCTCCACTTT. It yields the protein CASSLSAGTNSPLHF. The V call is TRBV27, the J call TRBJ1-6; D remains unclear. V lost 0 bases and J 7 bases, leaving 10 bases between the germline ends. The CDR3 runs to 15 residues. Germline lookup yields CDR1 MNHEY and CDR2 SMNVEV (reference sequence).

This clone is a singleton in its sample. The chain couples TRBV6-5 to TRBJ1-2; possible D gene TRBD1, 6 bases. The germline V gene encodes CDR1 MNHEY and CDR2 SVGAGI. This CDR3 region has 12 residues. Trimming removed 0 bases at V and 8 bases at J, with 7 bases between. This CDR3 reads CASSYSGGGYTF. DNA of the CDR3: TGTGCCAGCAGTTACTCAGGGGGAGGCTACACCTTC.

This chain links TRBV19 with TRBJ2-1; 12 positions agree with TRBD2. This CDR3 has 16 residues. V gave up 4 bases and J gave up 7 bases; unmatched junction bases: 8. Germline CDR1 reads LNHDA; CDR2 reads SQIVND (reference sequence). CDR3 amino acids: CASSSTSGGRYNEQFF. The CDR3 DNA reads as TGTGCCAGTAGTAGTACTAGCGGGGGGAGATATAATGAGCAGTTCTTC.

The chain is built from TRBV9 and TRBJ1-1; the D gene is possibly TRBD1 (5 bases). CDR1 SGDLS and CDR2 YYNGEE come from the germline V gene. This CDR3 has 13 residues. V was pared by 4 bases and J by 4 bases, with 11 bases between. CDR3 nucleotide sequence: TGTGCCAGCAGCATCAGGGTGGGCACTGAAGCTTTCTTT. It is translated as CASSIRVGTEAFF.

This rearrangement joins TRBV4-2 to TRBJ2-1; 7 positions agree with TRBD2. With 0 bases clipped from V and 0 bases from J, the junction kept 11 bases outside the gene matches. Germline lookup yields CDR1 LGHNA and CDR2 YNFKEQ. The CDR3 has 19 amino acids. CDR3 region: CASSQESWSGASSYNEQFF. The CDR3 nucleotides are TGTGCCAGCAGCCAAGAAAGTTGGAGCGGGGCAAGCTCCTACAATGAGCAGTTCTTC.

The chain has TRBV6-5 and TRBJ1-5, with TRBD1 as a possible D gene (5 bases). Trimming shortened V by 7 bases and J by 4 bases, and 14 bases separated the two germline ends. This CDR3 contains 14 residues. Germline-derived CDR1 and CDR2 are MNHEY and SVGAGI. DNA of the CDR3: TGTGCCAGCAATATACGGACACGTAATCAGCCCCAGCATTTT. Translation gives CASNIRTRNQPQHF.

The chain joins TRBV14 to TRBJ2-1; tentative D call: TRBD1 (5 bases). Germline V gives CDR1 SGHDN, CDR2 FVKESK. The V end lost 3 bases, the J end lost 9 bases, and 9 bases lay between the germline ends. The CDR3 has 12 amino acids. The CDR3 DNA reads as TGTGCCAGCAGCCATCTCGACAGTGAGCAGTTCTTC. This gives the protein CASSHLDSEQFF.

Notes on this clone: Within the sample, other DNA sequences also encode this same CDR3. The CDR3 region has the DNA TGCGCCAGCAGCTTGGACAGGGGCTATGGCTACACCTTC. It codes for CASSLDRGYGYTF. The V gene is TRBV5-1, the J gene TRBJ1-2; 7 nucleotides match TRBD1. The CDR3 length is 13 residues. CDR1 is SGHRS and CDR2 is YFSETQ in the germline V gene. Trimming took 0 bases from V and 4 from J; bases not matched to a gene: 0.

This clone appeared once. The chain carries TRBV6-2 or TRBV6-3 and TRBJ2-3, with D possibly being TRBD2 (6 bases). Germline V gives CDR1 MNHEY, CDR2 SVGEGT. CDR3 size: 15 residues. With 2 bases removed from V and 4 bases from J, the gap between germline ends came to 13 bases. The CDR3 sequence: CASSYAWGDSDTQYF. CDR3 bases: TGTGCCAGCAGTTACGCGTGGGGGGACTCAGATACGCAGTATTTT.

This chain links TRBV5-1 with TRBJ2-3, with a possible D match to TRBD1 (5 bases). Germline-derived CDR1 and CDR2 are SGHRS and YFSETQ. This CDR3 spans 14 amino acids. The germline V and J ends were trimmed by 6 bases and 2 bases, with 13 bases remaining between them. The CDR3 DNA reads as TGCGCCAGCAAGGGTAAAGGGGTCACAGATACGCAGTATTTT. Residues: CASKGKGVTDTQYF.